These T cell receptor beta chains were read from a single sample in a study of beta chain features in type 1 diabetes. The data were produced by immunoSEQ multiplex PCR, yet TCRdb's version contains in-frame clones alone and is incomplete. In the table there are 140,000 to 150,000 clones, roughly 50% of which are singletons. The sequencing sample was made of Tregs from blood. The receptors originated from a man between 18 and 29 years old in good health. CDR3s include the opening cysteine and the closing phenylalanine or tryptophan. Fields, in order: D gene, clone size, J gene, V gene, CDR3 protein, CDR3 DNA. A D gene is named only where the DNA matches it firmly. Some rows mark clone size as missing; the rest say once, few, many or name a class of expanded clone.

d_gene: TRBD2; abundance: -; j_gene: TRBJ2-1; v_gene: TRBV14; CDR3aa: CASSLRDYDNEQFF; CDR3nt: TGTGCCAGCAGCCTCCGGGACTATGACAATGAGCAGTTCTTC
d_gene: -; abundance: few; j_gene: TRBJ2-1; v_gene: TRBV28; CDR3aa: CASSFLGAPRGEQFF; CDR3nt: TGTGCCAGCAGTTTTCTTGGTGCCCCGCGGGGTGAGCAGTTCTTC
d_gene: -; abundance: -; j_gene: TRBJ1-2; v_gene: TRBV27; CDR3aa: CASRPRTTYGYTF; CDR3nt: TGTGCCAGCAGACCAAGGACAACCTATGGCTACACCTTC
d_gene: TRBD1; abundance: few; j_gene: TRBJ1-2; v_gene: TRBV7-2; CDR3aa: CASSFGTDGYGYTF; CDR3nt: TGTGCCAGCAGCTTTGGGACAGACGGCTATGGCTACACCTTC
d_gene: -; abundance: -; j_gene: TRBJ2-1; v_gene: TRBV10-3; CDR3aa: CAISGQGGAHEQFF; CDR3nt: TGTGCCATCAGCGGACAGGGAGGGGCCCATGAGCAGTTCTTC
d_gene: TRBD1; abundance: -; j_gene: TRBJ2-7; v_gene: TRBV5-1; CDR3aa: CASSLTGTGVYEQYF; CDR3nt: TGCGCCAGCAGCCTTACCGGGACAGGGGTGTACGAGCAGTACTTC
d_gene: TRBD1; abundance: -; j_gene: TRBJ2-1; v_gene: TRBV7-2; CDR3aa: CASSLPWDSLVDEQFF; CDR3nt: TGTGCCAGCAGCTTACCCTGGGACAGTCTGGTGGATGAGCAGTTCTTC
d_gene: -; abundance: -; j_gene: TRBJ2-7; v_gene: TRBV9; CDR3aa: CASSPRAGRTYEQYF; CDR3nt: TGTGCCAGCAGCCCAAGGGCGGGTAGAACCTACGAGCAGTACTTC
d_gene: -; abundance: -; j_gene: TRBJ1-3; v_gene: TRBV2; CDR3aa: CASSVSQGNTIYF; CDR3nt: TGTGCCAGCAGTGTATCACAGGGAAACACCATATATTTT
d_gene: TRBD2; abundance: -; j_gene: TRBJ2-1; v_gene: TRBV27; CDR3aa: CASTIIAGARNEQFF; CDR3nt: TGTGCCAGCACCATTATAGCGGGAGCGAGGAATGAGCAGTTCTTC
d_gene: TRBD1; abundance: -; j_gene: TRBJ2-7; v_gene: TRBV6-1; CDR3aa: CASSGRTGGAGEQYF; CDR3nt: TGTGCCAGCAGTGGTCGGACAGGGGGCGCGGGCGAGCAGTACTTC
d_gene: TRBD1; abundance: -; j_gene: TRBJ2-5; v_gene: TRBV5-4; CDR3aa: CASSLTGAIGETQYF; CDR3nt: TGTGCCAGCAGCCTCACAGGGGCGATCGGAGAGACCCAGTACTTC
d_gene: -; abundance: -; j_gene: TRBJ1-2; v_gene: TRBV10-3; CDR3aa: CAISAGHDYGYTF; CDR3nt: TGTGCCATCAGTGCTGGACACGACTATGGCTACACCTTC
d_gene: -; abundance: few; j_gene: TRBJ1-2; v_gene: TRBV28; CDR3aa: CASSLFGGYTF; CDR3nt: TGTGCCAGCAGTTTGTTCGGTGGCTACACCTTC
d_gene: -; abundance: -; j_gene: TRBJ1-1; v_gene: TRBV19; CDR3aa: CASSMTGVGSGGTEAFF; CDR3nt: TGTGCCAGTAGTATGACGGGGGTGGGGAGCGGGGGCACTGAAGCTTTCTTT
d_gene: TRBD1; abundance: few; j_gene: TRBJ2-1; v_gene: TRBV19; CDR3aa: CASSKTGARWPYNEQFF; CDR3nt: TGTGCCAGTAGTAAAACAGGGGCTAGGTGGCCCTACAATGAGCAGTTCTTC
d_gene: TRBD2; abundance: -; j_gene: TRBJ2-3; v_gene: TRBV29-1; CDR3aa: CSVSSGPSTDTQYF; CDR3nt: TGCAGCGTCTCTAGCGGACCTAGCACAGATACGCAGTATTTT
d_gene: -; abundance: -; j_gene: TRBJ1-5; v_gene: TRBV4-1; CDR3aa: CASSQDRRGNQPQHF; CDR3nt: TGCGCCAGCAGCCAAGATCGGAGGGGCAATCAGCCCCAGCATTTT
d_gene: TRBD2; abundance: -; j_gene: TRBJ2-7; v_gene: TRBV25-1; CDR3aa: CASSEYSSGGRYEQYF; CDR3nt: TGTGCCAGCAGTGAATATAGTAGCGGGGGACGGTACGAGCAGTACTTC
d_gene: TRBD1; abundance: -; j_gene: TRBJ1-4; v_gene: TRBV6-6; CDR3aa: CASSYLKTGELKKLFF; CDR3nt: TGTGCCAGCAGTTACCTCAAGACAGGGGAATTAAAAAAACTGTTTTTT
d_gene: -; abundance: -; j_gene: TRBJ2-7; v_gene: TRBV4-2; CDR3aa: CASSQGAASSYEQYF; CDR3nt: TGTGCCAGCAGCCAAGGGGCTGCCAGCTCCTACGAGCAGTACTTC
d_gene: -; abundance: few; j_gene: TRBJ2-7; v_gene: TRBV13; CDR3aa: CASRSGTSSYEQYF; CDR3nt: TGTGCCAGCAGATCCGGGACATCGTCCTACGAGCAGTACTTC
d_gene: TRBD2; abundance: -; j_gene: TRBJ2-1; v_gene: TRBV5-6; CDR3aa: CASSLKVAGNYNEQFF; CDR3nt: TGTGCCAGCAGCTTGAAGGTAGCGGGGAACTACAATGAGCAGTTCTTC
d_gene: -; abundance: -; j_gene: TRBJ1-1; v_gene: TRBV30; CDR3aa: CAWSVQGARTEAFF; CDR3nt: TGTGCCTGGAGTGTACAAGGGGCTCGGACTGAAGCTTTCTTT